Each of the 11 T cell receptor beta chains below was sequenced from the same sample in a study of memory CD8 T cells in hepatitis C reinfection. Libraries were prepared by immunoSEQ multiplex PCR; TCRdb keeps only in-frame clonotypes and omits some of them. Of over 45,000 clones listed, approximately 89% are singletons. Indicated time point: pre-reinfection, 55 to 20 weeks before reinfection detection. Sorted cells were sequenced directly ex vivo without any in vitro expansion. Sequenced: naive CD8+ T cells sorted from blood. These receptors came from a man younger than 35 with hepatitis C virus infection.

The V and J genes are TRBV4-3 and TRBJ1-6; TRBD1 matches 10 bases. The CDR3 is 16 amino acids. The germline V gene encodes CDR1 LGHNA and CDR2 YSLEER. Unmatched junction bases numbered 11, after V lost 5 bases and J lost 10 bases. Written as DNA, the CDR3 is TGCGCCAGCAGCTTCTCGACAGGGGGCGACGACTCACCCCTCCACTTT. Translating gives CASSFSTGGDDSPLHF.

V gene TRBV19 combines with J gene TRBJ2-1; TRBD1 might be the D (5 bases). The germline CDR1 and CDR2 sequences are LNHDA and SQIVND (reference sequence). Trimming pared 7 bases from V and 7 bases from J, leaving 14 bases between. The CDR3 is 13 residues long. CDR3 region: CASKRGSGNEQFF. Written as DNA, the CDR3 is TGTGCCAGTAAAAGGGGATCCGGGAATGAGCAGTTCTTC.

The chain couples TRBV5-6 to TRBJ1-1; 9 bases map to TRBD1. Trimming cost V 3 bases and J 0 bases; bases outside gene matches: 6. The CDR3 runs 16 residues. CDR1 and CDR2 (germline): SGHDT, YYEEEE. The CDR3 DNA sequence: TGTGCCAGCAGCTGGACAGGGGCCCTTCTGAACACTGAAGCTTTCTTT. Its translation is CASSWTGALLNTEAFF.

This chain uses TRBV5-1 with TRBJ2-5; 10 bases are a match to TRBD1. V gave up 1 base and J gave up 5 bases; unmatched junction bases: 5. Germline V gene lookup returns CDR1 SGHRS and CDR2 YFSETQ. The CDR3 totals 15 residues. The CDR3 spells CASSLWGQGPETQYF. In nucleotides, the CDR3 is TGCGCCAGCAGCTTGTGGGGACAGGGGCCGGAGACCCAGTACTTC.

This rearrangement joins TRBV10-2 to TRBJ1-2; D is undetermined. Trimming left V 0 bases short and J 5 bases short, with 7 bases between. The CDR3 spans 13 residues. CDR1 is WSHSY, CDR2 SAAADI, per germline. CDR3 DNA: TGCGCCAGCAGTGAGTCGAGAGGATATGGCTACACCTTC. It specifies CASSESRGYGYTF.

The chain combines TRBV6-1 with TRBJ2-5, with 7 nucleotides matching TRBD1. There are 14 residues in the CDR3. Germline lookup yields CDR1 MNHNS and CDR2 SASEGT. V shed 6 bases, J shed 5 bases, and the junction held 9 bases outside the gene matches. CDR3 in amino acids: CASRSHDRVETQYF. The CDR3, as DNA: TGTGCCAGCAGGAGCCACGACAGGGTTGAGACCCAGTACTTC.

This sequence joins TRBV15 and TRBJ2-1; perhaps TRBD2 as D (6 bases). CDR3 length: 16 residues. Trimming left V 6 bases short and J 4 bases short, with 19 bases between. Looked up from germline, CDR1 is LNHNV and CDR2 is YYDKDF (reference sequence). The chain's CDR3 is CATSPIEAGSYNEQFF. CDR3 in DNA: TGTGCCACCAGTCCGATCGAGGCGGGGTCGTACAATGAGCAGTTCTTC.

V is TRBV27 and J is TRBJ2-1, with 10 bases matching TRBD2. CDR1 MNHEY and CDR2 SMNVEV come from the germline V gene (reference sequence). This CDR3 contains 17 residues. J was trimmed by 2 bases and V by 0 bases; bases with no gene match: 4. CDR3 coding DNA: TGTGCCAGCAGTTTATCGACTAGCGGGCCCCCCTACAATGAGCAGTTCTTC. Translated: CASSLSTSGPPYNEQFF.

This chain connects TRBV30 to TRBJ2-1; D is ambiguous. Trimming removed 0 bases from V and 5 bases from J, with 8 bases in between. The CDR3 is 13 residues long. CDR1 and CDR2 from the germline V gene are GTSNPN and SVGIG (reference sequence). The CDR3 DNA reads as TGTGCCTGGAGTGTTACAGTAGACAATGAGCAGTTCTTC. This sequence encodes CAWSVTVDNEQFF.

The chain couples TRBV6-5 to TRBJ2-2; D not resolved. Germline V gene sequence: CDR1 MNHEY, CDR2 SVGAGI. The CDR3 is 16 residues long. The V end lost 0 bases, the J end lost 1 base, and 9 bases lay between the germline ends. The chain's CDR3 is CASSYSSALNTGELFF. Here the CDR3 DNA reads TGTGCCAGCAGTTACTCCTCAGCGTTGAACACCGGGGAGCTGTTTTTT.

The gene calls are TRBV4-1 and TRBJ2-1, with 10 bases matching TRBD2. Germline CDR1 MGHRA, CDR2 YSYEKL. Trimming removed 3 bases from V and 8 bases from J; junction bases left unmatched: 10. This CDR3 has 16 residues. DNA for the CDR3: TGCGCCAGCAGCCAGACTAGCGGGCTGAGGACGGATGAGCAGTTCTTC. This codes for CASSQTSGLRTDEQFF.